This entry concerns a single T cell receptor beta chain. The antigen is unknown. This CDR3 contains 16 residues. V shed 0 bases and J 2 bases; nucleotides not matched to a gene: 5. Germline values: CDR1 ENHRY, CDR2 SYGVKD. Using its own MiXCR run on the reads, TCRdb lists one record per CDR3 protein. Of 750,000 to 950,000 distinct CDR3 sequences in the sample, around 29% were seen once. These data are taken from a study of T cell repertoires in cytomegalovirus infection. The wider study: Both recently identified HLA-C-restricted and well-studied HLA-B-restricted CMV epitopes were used in the study. Both a matching HLA type and CMV infection were indicated by public TCR beta signatures. General study points: Ex vivo responses were dominated by HLA-C-restricted CMV-specific TCR beta clonotypes.

The V gene is TRBV10-3, the J gene TRBJ2-3; 7 positions agree with TRBD1. The receptor was isolated from a human donor in good health (CMV status not recorded). Some clones in this sample may be carry-over from other donors' samples. The specimen was cultured CD8+ T cells from PBMCs, collected from culture after CMV antigen stimulation. The CDR3 spells CAISESTGTATDTQYF. CDR3 DNA: TGTGCCATCAGTGAGTCCACCGGGACAGCCACAGATACGCAGTATTTT.